Sequencing of this T cell receptor beta chain was carried out in a study of response to subunit inactivated influenza vaccine (dated by TCRdb to the late 2010s). Background on the whole study: Deep quantitative profiling of the T cell receptor repertoire was used in the study to follow responses to a trivalent subunit inactivated influenza vaccine. The study at large found these results: The authors proposed that each seasonal influenza vaccination may bring in only a limited number of new T cells.

As for this clonotype: Its antigen specificity is not known. The record has no base qualities; no much larger clone is one base away.

Library method: RT-PCR. Sequencing relied on an Illumina HiSeq 2500. TCRdb took the public reads, trimmed them with fastp at Q25, ran MiXCR for clone calling and kept in-frame beta chains. Here each entry gathers all rows of one CDR3 protein and keeps the most common genes and DNA. The sample data list under 800,000 distinct CDR3 sequences, and more than 11% of these were observed just once. The ten largest clones take up around 7.3% of the sample. The germline ends are 12 bases apart after V is trimmed by 3 bases and J by 0 bases. The CDR3 covers 15 residues, taking in both the cysteine and the phenylalanine. Only the CDR3 portion is preserved as DNA: 45 bases, with reading frame beginning at the first base. CDR1 is given as DFQATT and CDR2 as SNEGSKA, both from the germline V gene (reference sequence).

This clonotype was obtained from a man aged 50 to 59 who received an inactivated influenza vaccine. Donor details come from another sample of the same person, matched by shared clones. The chain couples TRBV20-1 to TRBJ1-3; TRBD1 is possibly the D segment (6 matching bases). The sample here was PBMCs from blood, taken around 14 days before vaccination. The DNA is TGCAGTGCTAGCCCGGACAGAAGCTCTGGAAACACCATATATTTT. It is translated as CSASPDRSSGNTIYF.